The 7 T cell receptor beta chains below come from one sample, sequenced in a study of blood T cell repertoires in COVID-19. The data were produced by immunoSEQ multiplex PCR, yet TCRdb's version contains in-frame clones alone and is incomplete. The sample yields over 95,000 clones, 79% seen once. Sequencing was performed on peripheral blood. These receptors originate from a woman aged 80 or over with active or convalescent COVID-19.

The chain recombines TRBV7-9 with TRBJ2-5; possibly TRBD1 for D (5 bases). Germline lookup yields CDR1 SEHNR and CDR2 FQNEAQ (reference sequence). The CDR3 is 13 residues long. The V gene lost 5 bases and the J gene lost 3 bases, with 10 bases spanning the gap. CDR3 residues: CASSPRVEETQYF. In DNA form, the CDR3 reads TGTGCCAGCAGCCCCAGGGTGGAAGAGACCCAGTACTTC.

In its sample, this clone was seen a few times. The chain couples TRBV27 to TRBJ1-5; D gene unclear. This CDR3 is built from 14 residues. The ends were cut back, 2 bases at V and 4 bases at J, with 9 bases in the middle. Germline V CDR1 and CDR2: MNHEY, SMNVEV (reference sequence). Written as DNA, the CDR3 is TGTGCCAGCAGTTTAGCGGGGAAAAATCAGCCCCAGCATTTT. Translated: CASSLAGKNQPQHF.

This chain joins TRBV4-3 and TRBJ1-5, with no clear D. The CDR3 consists of 14 residues. V was shortened by 3 bases and J by 3 bases, with 9 bases between the two germline ends. In germline, CDR1 is LGHNA, CDR2 YSLEER. The CDR3 sequence is CASSHSGSNQPQHF. DNA for the CDR3: TGCGCCAGCAGCCACTCCGGGTCCAATCAGCCCCAGCATTTT.

The chain recombines TRBV7-9 with TRBJ1-1, with D unresolved. Germline V gene data show CDR1 as SEHNR and CDR2 as FQNEAQ (reference sequence). The germline V and J ends were trimmed by 5 bases and 7 bases, with 11 bases remaining between them. This CDR3 region has 12 residues. Written as DNA, the CDR3 is TGTGCCAGCAGCCTGTCCCGTTTTGAAGCTTTCTTT. The encoded protein is CASSLSRFEAFF.

This chain links TRBV19 with TRBJ2-7; TRBD1 agrees at 10 bases. J lost 4 bases, V lost 1 base, and 4 bases had no gene match. CDR1 is LNHDA and CDR2 is SQIVND in the germline V gene (reference sequence). This CDR3 is built from 15 residues. CDR3 loop: CASSIVLGQGYEQYF. In nucleotides, the CDR3 is TGTGCCAGTAGTATAGTCCTGGGACAGGGGTACGAGCAGTACTTC.

The chain combines TRBV11-2 with TRBJ2-5, with D possibly matching TRBD2 (6 bases). The CDR3 is 13 residues long. The germline V gene encodes CDR1 SGHAT and CDR2 FQNNGV. Trimming removed 5 bases from V and 3 bases from J, with 10 bases in between. The CDR3 sequence is CASSAGLKETQYF. The CDR3, as DNA: TGTGCCAGCAGCGCGGGACTTAAAGAGACCCAGTACTTC.

The chain employs TRBV11-3 and TRBJ1-2; 8 bases match TRBD1. The CDR3 has 16 amino acids. Germline V CDR1 and CDR2: SGHNT, YENEEA. V lost 1 base, J lost 4 bases, and 8 bases stayed unmatched. The CDR3 bases are TGTGCCAGCAGCTTAGGGGGGGCAGGGGGCACCTATGGCTACACCTTC. It encodes CASSLGGAGGTYGYTF. Full variable domain (outside the CDR3, taken from reference TRBV11-3 and TRBJ1-2): EAGVVQSPRYKIIEKKQPVAFWCNPISGHNTLYWYLQNLGQGPELLIRYENEEAVDDSQLPKDRFSAERLKGVDSTLKIQPAELGDSAVYLCASSLGGAGGTYGYTFGSGTRLTVV.